The 10 T cell receptor beta chains presented below share a single source sample, sequenced in a study of shared clonotypes between healthy human individuals. The protocol was immunoSEQ multiplex PCR, while the TCRdb copy is restricted to in-frame clones and leaves out a portion. The sample has some 1,900,000 clones, approximately 95% seen once. CD45RO-negative, CCR7-positively selected cells formed the naive CD8 fraction, excluding terminally differentiated effector memory CD45RA+ cells. Sequencing was carried out using naive CD8+ T cells sorted from blood. The receptor source for this set is a young man in good health.

The chain recombines TRBV27 with TRBJ2-2; TRBD2 matches at 9 bases. V was pared by 7 bases and J by 7 bases, with 10 bases of the junction left unmatched. CDR3 size: 15 residues. Germline lookup yields CDR1 MNHEY and CDR2 SMNVEV (reference sequence). CDR3 nucleotides: TGTGCCAGCATGATGGCTAGCGGGACATACGGGGAGCTGTTTTTT. Translating gives CASMMASGTYGELFF.

V gene TRBV9 combines with J gene TRBJ1-2, with D possibly being TRBD1 (6 bases). V dropped 2 bases and J dropped 4 bases, with 15 bases sitting between them. The V gene's germline CDR1 is SGDLS and CDR2 YYNGEE. CDR3 size: 15 residues. CDR3 protein: CASSVSDRLAYGYTF. In DNA form, the CDR3 reads TGTGCCAGCAGCGTTTCTGACAGGTTGGCCTATGGCTACACCTTC.

This chain uses TRBV27 with TRBJ2-1; 13 bases are shared with TRBD2. Germline assignment: CDR1 MNHEY and CDR2 SMNVEV (reference sequence). This CDR3 has 16 residues. Germline trimming cut 4 bases from V and 2 bases from J; bases unmatched to any gene: 2. The CDR3 sequence is CASSSTSGGTYNEQFF. In DNA form, the CDR3 reads TGTGCCAGCAGTTCGACTAGCGGGGGGACCTACAATGAGCAGTTCTTC.

The chain carries TRBV30 and TRBJ1-4, with 7 bases identical to TRBD1. Germline values: CDR1 GTSNPN, CDR2 SVGIG (reference sequence). Losses at the gene ends were 5 bases for V and 4 bases for J; bases not matched to a gene: 10. There are 15 residues in the CDR3. As DNA, the CDR3 is TGTGCCTGGGACAGGGCTGCGGGGGTTAATGAAAAACTGTTTTTT. Translating gives CAWDRAAGVNEKLFF.

The chain employs TRBV4-1 and TRBJ1-1; D is perhaps TRBD1 (5 bases). The V gene lost 4 bases and the J gene lost 4 bases, with 13 bases spanning the gap. Germline values: CDR1 MGHRA, CDR2 YSYEKL. The length of the CDR3 is 14 residues. The chain's CDR3 is CASSPQGKGTEAFF. The CDR3 DNA reads as TGCGCCAGCAGCCCGCAGGGTAAAGGCACTGAAGCTTTCTTT.

This rearrangement joins TRBV7-6 to TRBJ1-2; no reliable D call. CDR1 is SGHVS and CDR2 is FNYEAQ in the germline V gene. The CDR3 totals 13 residues. V lost 1 base, J lost 7 bases, and 10 bases lay in between. The CDR3 nucleotides read TGTGCCAGCAGCTTAGAAGCAGAGGGTGGCTACACCTTC. Translated: CASSLEAEGGYTF.

The chain combines TRBV6-5 with TRBJ2-5; D remains unclear. This CDR3 contains 14 residues. V lost 3 bases, J lost 5 bases, and 13 bases lay in between. Germline loops: CDR1 MNHEY, CDR2 SVGAGI. Here the CDR3 reads CASSYSGLLETQYF. In DNA form, the CDR3 reads TGTGCCAGCAGTTATTCAGGCCTCCTGGAGACCCAGTACTTC.

On this clone: The same CDR3 arises from other DNA sequences in this sample as well. The rearrangement joins TRBV30 to TRBJ2-7; TRBD1 or TRBD2 may be the D gene (5 bases each). This CDR3 has 14 residues. Germline lookup yields CDR1 GTSNPN and CDR2 SVGIG (reference sequence). With 0 bases removed from V and 2 bases from J, the gap between germline ends came to 11 bases. The CDR3 region has the DNA TGTGCCTGGAGTGTACGAGAGGGGACCTACGAGCAGTACTTC. Amino acid sequence: CAWSVREGTYEQYF.

V gene TRBV7-2 combines with J gene TRBJ2-5, with TRBD1 matching over 10 bases. After removal of 1 base from V and 4 bases from J, the junction contained 12 bases not matched to a gene. This CDR3 region has 18 residues. Germline CDR1 and CDR2: SGHTA and FQGNSA. The CDR3 DNA is TGTGCCAGCAGCTTAGTCCCTGGGTGGGACAGGGGAGGAGAGACCCAGTACTTC. Translation gives CASSLVPGWDRGGETQYF. The full variable domain, in which reference TRBV7-2 and TRBJ2-5 provide the parts outside the CDR3, is GAGVSQSPSNKVTEKGKDVELRCDPISGHTALYWYRQSLGQGLEFLIYFQGNSAPDKSGLPSDRFSAERTGGSVSTLTIQRTQQEDSAVYLCASSLVPGWDRGGETQYFGPGTRLLVL.

V gene TRBV7-9 combines with J gene TRBJ2-3; the match to TRBD1 covers 9 bases. With V trimmed by 5 bases and J by 2 bases, 8 bases remained unmatched. From germline, CDR1 is SEHNR and CDR2 FQNEAQ (reference sequence). CDR3 length: 16 amino acids. The CDR3 nucleotides read TGTGCCAGCAGCCCCCCCCGGGACAGGGTCACAGATACGCAGTATTTT. Translated: CASSPPRDRVTDTQYF.